Included here is one TCR beta chain sequence, with context. This sample is part of a study of T cell changes during pregnancy in multiple sclerosis. Germline loops: CDR1 MNHEY, CDR2 SVGAGI. V shed 7 bases, J shed 3 bases, and the junction held 4 bases outside the gene matches. This CDR3 contains 13 residues. TCRdb keeps only in-frame clones here, not all; method: immunoSEQ multiplex PCR. The sample records approximately 130,000 clones, roughly 95% being singletons. V usage is TRBV6-5 and J usage is TRBJ2-7, with TRBD1 matching 9 bases. The receptor was isolated from a female donor with multiple sclerosis, enrolled in a pregnancy study. This specimen was peripheral blood, taken after pregnancy. This CDR3 is CASTRTGDYEQYF. The CDR3 DNA sequence: TGTGCCAGCACCCGGACAGGGGACTACGAGCAGTACTTC.